These T cell receptor beta chains were read from a single sample in a study of blood T cell repertoires in COVID-19. Assay: immunoSEQ multiplex PCR; the TCRdb copy retains only in-frame clones and omits some. The sample contains roughly 100,000 clones, approximately 69% of which appear only once. The sequenced sample consisted of peripheral blood. Source of these receptors: an older man with acute or convalescent COVID-19. Both conserved end residues are part of each CDR3.

j_gene: TRBJ2-6
v_gene: TRBV11-3
CDR3aa: CASSHQTGSGANVLTF

j_gene: TRBJ2-7
v_gene: TRBV28
CDR3aa: CASTDGGAGYYEQYF

j_gene: TRBJ1-2
v_gene: TRBV15
CDR3aa: CATSRGGGGYGYTF

j_gene: TRBJ2-1
v_gene: TRBV29-1
CDR3aa: CTGGGRYSSSYNEQFF

j_gene: TRBJ1-5
v_gene: TRBV7-2
CDR3aa: CASSLQGAGNQPQHF

j_gene: TRBJ2-2
v_gene: TRBV5-1
CDR3aa: CASSPSTGAGELFF

j_gene: TRBJ2-1
v_gene: TRBV5-4
CDR3aa: CASSEGLAVYNEQFF

j_gene: TRBJ1-1
v_gene: TRBV6-6
CDR3aa: CASSSQQGTNTEAFF

j_gene: TRBJ1-1
v_gene: TRBV12-2
CDR3aa: CASRLRGFTEAFF

j_gene: TRBJ1-5
v_gene: TRBV18
CDR3aa: CASSPSDSNQPQHF

j_gene: TRBJ2-1
v_gene: TRBV6-6
CDR3aa: CASCSGRERLCNEQFF

j_gene: TRBJ1-2
v_gene: TRBV20-1
CDR3aa: CSARDGYGYTF

j_gene: TRBJ2-2
v_gene: TRBV6-5
CDR3aa: CAPNYTGELFF

j_gene: TRBJ1-1
v_gene: TRBV27
CDR3aa: CASRRTEKNTEAFF

j_gene: TRBJ1-5
v_gene: TRBV2
CDR3aa: CASSLTGGKSNQPQHF

j_gene: TRBJ2-3
v_gene: TRBV6-2/TRBV6-3
CDR3aa: CASSQGLDTDTQYF

j_gene: TRBJ2-1
v_gene: TRBV18
CDR3aa: CASSPAVVDSGNEQFF

j_gene: TRBJ1-2
v_gene: TRBV28
CDR3aa: CASSLLTGTGYNYGYTF

j_gene: TRBJ1-6
v_gene: TRBV4-1
CDR3aa: CASSQDGGINSPLHF

j_gene: TRBJ2-3
v_gene: TRBV2
CDR3aa: CASSGQDSSQYF

j_gene: TRBJ2-2
v_gene: TRBV9
CDR3aa: CASSQDRGPGELFF

j_gene: TRBJ1-4
v_gene: TRBV28
CDR3aa: CASSSTGTHFGKLFF

j_gene: TRBJ2-1
v_gene: TRBV10-3
CDR3aa: CAIMSTGTSSNEQFF

j_gene: TRBJ2-7
v_gene: TRBV9
CDR3aa: CASSVDHSSYEQYF

j_gene: TRBJ2-5
v_gene: TRBV20-1
CDR3aa: CSAQLAAAQYF

j_gene: TRBJ1-1
v_gene: TRBV6-4
CDR3aa: CASRQGAGNTEAFF

j_gene: TRBJ2-7
v_gene: TRBV11-1
CDR3aa: CASSPGLAGSEQYF

j_gene: TRBJ2-6
v_gene: TRBV27
CDR3aa: CASSPLGGSSGANVLTF

j_gene: TRBJ2-7
v_gene: TRBV25-1
CDR3aa: CASISGTGSYEQYF

j_gene: TRBJ2-1
v_gene: TRBV7-2
CDR3aa: CASSLDRSGYNEQFF

j_gene: TRBJ2-2
v_gene: TRBV27
CDR3aa: CASSLMTTLTGELFF

j_gene: TRBJ2-6
v_gene: TRBV6-5
CDR3aa: CASRAAGANVLTF

j_gene: TRBJ2-7
v_gene: TRBV5-1
CDR3aa: CASSSLGQGGEQYF

j_gene: TRBJ2-5
v_gene: TRBV28
CDR3aa: CATQNSGTSGETQYF

j_gene: TRBJ2-1
v_gene: TRBV5-1
CDR3aa: CASSLPNPGLAVRQSSYNEQFF

j_gene: TRBJ1-2
v_gene: TRBV3-1/TRBV3-2
CDR3aa: CASSQDALSGGYYGYTF

j_gene: TRBJ2-7
v_gene: TRBV3-1/TRBV3-2
CDR3aa: CASSQTSGLSYEQYF

j_gene: TRBJ2-2
v_gene: TRBV10-3
CDR3aa: CAINKSGANTGELFF

j_gene: TRBJ2-2
v_gene: TRBV19
CDR3aa: CASSRVLRGTGELFF